The entry below gives a single T cell receptor (beta chain) sequence along with its context. Its antigen is unknown. The authors ran a second PCR of roughly 6 to 12 cycles using a sample-barcoded 5' primer and a J-beta primer mix. All cDNA molecules were each tagged by a template-switch adaptor with 12 random nucleotides. TCRdb used MiXCR to reprocess the 5' RACE reads, holding one entry per CDR3 protein. Among approximately 1,700,000 distinct CDR3 sequences listed, around 40% were seen once. The ends lost 9 bases at V and 1 base at J; junction bases unmatched: 5. The CDR3 consists of 13 residues. The germline CDR1 and CDR2 sequences are KGHDR and SFDVKD. This specimen belongs to a study of blood T cells in healthy people across ages. Isolated per sample were at least 7 million PBMCs. Study-level findings and limits: CMV infection status of these donors was not known.

The sample consisted of blood. This TCR was recovered from a human donor in good health. The chain employs TRBV24-1 and TRBJ2-7; the match to TRBD2 covers 7 bases. The DNA of the CDR3 is TGTGCCACCTCCGGGACTACGTCCTACGAGCAGTACTTC. This codes for CATSGTTSYEQYF.